These T cell receptor beta chains were read from a single sample in a study of OX40 agonist ivuxolimab in advanced cancers. The repertoire was sequenced with immunoSEQ multiplex PCR; TCRdb's copy has only in-frame clones and lacks some. The sample comprises some 87,000 clones, about 94% of which are singletons, and about 10% rests with the top ten. Here the sequenced sample was CD4+ or CD8+ T cells sorted from blood, taken in a trial of the OX40 agonist ivuxolimab. The receptors derive from an adult with an advanced solid tumor such as melanoma, head and neck, liver or kidney cancer. Each CDR3 is given with its conserved first and last residue. Each record gives: V gene, D gene, J gene, clone size, CDR3 protein, CDR3 DNA. A D gene is named only where the DNA matches it firmly. The size field is filled for only some rows; it gives once, few, many or a size class.

>TRBV2|-|TRBJ1-1|-
CATNPRGRGNGGTEAFF
TGTGCAACCAATCCTCGGGGCAGGGGAAATGGAGGCACTGAAGCTTTCTTT
>TRBV19|-|TRBJ2-7|-
CASSNPRDGSYEQYF
TGTGCCAGTAGTAACCCCCGGGACGGAAGCTACGAGCAGTACTTC
>TRBV9|TRBD2|TRBJ2-2|-
CASSVSGERTGELFF
TGTGCCAGCAGCGTGAGCGGGGAAAGAACCGGGGAGCTGTTTTTT
>TRBV7-9|-|TRBJ2-7|-
CASSLIGQPTGEQYF
TGTGCCAGCAGCTTAATAGGACAGCCAACAGGGGAGCAGTACTTC
>TRBV5-1|TRBD1|TRBJ1-1|few
CASSLDWDRDEAFF
TGCGCCAGCAGCTTGGATTGGGACAGGGATGAAGCTTTCTTT
>TRBV4-1|-|TRBJ2-7|-
CASSPAEGRGSYEQYF
TGCGCCAGCAGCCCAGCTGAGGGACGGGGATCCTACGAGCAGTACTTC
>TRBV7-9|-|TRBJ2-1|-
CASTEFIMTGGEQFF
TGTGCCAGCACCGAATTTATAATGACAGGCGGTGAGCAGTTCTTC
>TRBV19|TRBD1|TRBJ1-5|-
CASSKQGNQPQHF
TGTGCCAGTAGTAAACAGGGGAATCAGCCCCAGCATTTT
>TRBV27|-|TRBJ2-7|-
CASSLVQAHEQYF
TGTGCCAGCAGTTTAGTACAGGCCCACGAGCAGTACTTC
>TRBV7-9|-|TRBJ2-1|once
CASSLAANEQFF
TGTGCCAGCAGCTTAGCAGCCAATGAGCAGTTCTTC
>TRBV4-3|-|TRBJ2-7|-
CASSQALGGSYEQYF
TGCGCCAGCAGCCAAGCTTTGGGTGGATCCTACGAGCAGTACTTC
>TRBV19|TRBD1|TRBJ2-2|-
CASSPRTGNTGELFF
TGTGCCAGTAGTCCCCGGACAGGGAACACCGGGGAGCTGTTTTTT
>TRBV4-2|TRBD2|TRBJ2-7|-
CASSLGTSGFFYEQYF
TGTGCCAGCAGCCTCGGGACTAGCGGTTTCTTCTACGAGCAGTACTTC
>TRBV5-6|TRBD1|TRBJ1-5|-
CASSLARTGENQPQHF
TGTGCCAGCAGCTTGGCCCGGACAGGGGAGAATCAGCCCCAGCATTTT
>TRBV6-1|-|TRBJ1-5|-
CASSQLINSNQPQHF
TGTGCCAGCAGCCAACTCATCAATAGCAATCAGCCCCAGCATTTT
>TRBV11-3|-|TRBJ1-1|-
CASSLPNTEAFF
TGTGCCAGCAGCTTACCCAACACTGAAGCTTTCTTT
>TRBV9|-|TRBJ2-7|-
CASSVGGARDEQYF
TGTGCCAGCAGCGTAGGGGGGGCGCGCGACGAGCAGTACTTC
>TRBV7-2|-|TRBJ1-5|-
CASSLVGGQASNQPQHF
TGTGCCAGCAGCTTGGTTGGAGGACAAGCTAGCAATCAGCCCCAGCATTTT
>TRBV4-2|TRBD1|TRBJ2-2|-
CASSQQTGSVTTGELFF
TGTGCCAGCAGCCAACAGACAGGGTCAGTCACCACCGGGGAGCTGTTTTTT